Following are 26 T cell receptor beta chains from one sample sequenced in a study of T cell responses to AZD1222 COVID-19 vaccine. TCRdb keeps only in-frame clones here, not all; method: immunoSEQ multiplex PCR. The table records approximately 77,000 clones, 80% to 90% of them present only once. The sequencing here drew on peripheral blood, taken 28 days after the second AZD1222 dose. The source is an adult who received the AZD1222 COVID-19 vaccine.

This chain connects TRBV3-1 (or the pseudogene TRBV3-2) to TRBJ2-2, with 9 bases identical to TRBD2. V was clipped by 3 bases and J by 6 bases; unmatched bases: 5. Germline V CDR1 and CDR2: LGHDT, YNNKEL (reference sequence). CDR3 length equals 15 residues. The CDR3 DNA follows: TGTGCCAGCAGCCAGCTCGCGGGAGGGGCCGGGGAGCTGTTTTTT. It specifies CASSQLAGGAGELFF.

The CDR3 coding sequence is TGCAGCGCCCACGGGACAGCCGACACTGAAGCTTTCTTT. This codes for CSAHGTADTEAFF. The chain carries TRBV29-1 and TRBJ1-1; 7 bases agree with TRBD1. V gave up 7 bases and J gave up 3 bases; unmatched junction bases: 8. The CDR3 totals 13 residues. CDR1 and CDR2 (germline): SQVTM, ANQGSEA.

This clone was observed a handful of times. The V call is TRBV7-8, the J call TRBJ2-1, with 7 bases lining up with TRBD2. The CDR3 totals 13 residues. V was pared by 2 bases and J by 15 bases, with 10 bases of the junction left unmatched. Germline V lookup: CDR1 SGHVS, CDR2 FQNEAQ. Here the CDR3 reads CASSLLVGGPLFF. DNA for the CDR3: TGTGCCAGCAGCTTACTTGTGGGAGGGCCACTGTTCTTC.

In its sample, this clone was seen a few times. This rearrangement joins TRBV28 to TRBJ1-1; D unresolved. The germline V and J ends were trimmed by 7 bases and 3 bases, with 18 bases remaining between them. The length of the CDR3 is 15 residues. Germline CDR1 reads MDHEN; CDR2 reads SYDVKM. CDR3 DNA sequence: TGTGCCAGCATTGGGGAAAGCGCCGGGGACACTGAAGCTTTCTTT. Its protein is CASIGESAGDTEAFF. Full variable domain (missing parts from reference TRBV28 and TRBJ1-1): DVKVTQSSRYLVKRTGEKVFLECVQDMDHENMFWYRQDPGLGLRLIYFSYDVKMKEKGDIPEGYSVSREKKERFSLILESASTNQTSMYLCASIGESAGDTEAFFGQGTRLTVV.

The chain carries TRBV4-1 and TRBJ1-2; D gene unclear. CDR1 is MGHRA and CDR2 is YSYEKL in the germline V gene. Trimming removed 0 bases at V and 1 base at J, with 3 bases between. The CDR3 runs 13 residues. CDR3 nucleotides: TGCGCCAGCAGCCAAGAGGATAACTATGGCTACACCTTC. Translation gives CASSQEDNYGYTF.

The gene calls are TRBV13 and TRBJ1-4; D is unresolved. The CDR3 consists of 14 residues. V lost 5 bases, J lost 5 bases, and 12 bases lay in between. The germline V gene encodes CDR1 PRHDT and CDR2 FYEKMQ (reference sequence). The CDR3, as DNA: TGTGCCAGCAGCCAGCTCGGAGTAAATGAAAAACTGTTTTTT. This gives the protein CASSQLGVNEKLFF.

This rearrangement joins TRBV3-1 (or the pseudogene TRBV3-2) to TRBJ1-1; D ambiguous. V lost 0 bases and J 1 base, leaving 12 bases between the germline ends. The length of the CDR3 is 16 residues. Looked up from germline, CDR1 is LGHDT and CDR2 is YNNKEL (reference sequence). CDR3 residues: CASSQDRRRSNTEAFF. CDR3 DNA sequence: TGTGCCAGCAGCCAAGATCGTCGCAGGTCGAACACTGAAGCTTTCTTT.

The rearrangement joins TRBV4-2 to TRBJ1-2; D not resolved. V gave up 4 bases and J gave up 6 bases, with 15 bases separating them. Germline V gives CDR1 LGHNA, CDR2 YNFKEQ. The CDR3 length is 14 residues. CDR3 loop: CASSPGRSGDGYTF. The CDR3 DNA follows: TGTGCCAGCAGCCCGGGCCGGTCCGGCGATGGCTACACCTTC.

The chain is built from TRBV6-5 and TRBJ1-2; 10 nucleotides agree with TRBD1. Unmatched junction bases numbered 8, after V lost 7 bases and J lost 3 bases. The CDR3 covers 15 residues. Germline CDR1 MNHEY, CDR2 SVGAGI. DNA of the CDR3: TGTGCCAGCACCCGGCGGGGGACAGGGGACTATGGCTACACCTTC. Its protein product is CASTRRGTGDYGYTF.

The chain recombines TRBV6-1 with TRBJ1-6; D is uncertain. CDR1 and CDR2 from the germline V gene are MNHNS and SASEGT. The CDR3 is 16 residues long. V was clipped by 0 bases and J by 9 bases, with 15 bases between them. The CDR3 is CASSEAVLGRGSPLHF. Written as DNA, the CDR3 is TGTGCCAGCAGTGAAGCGGTGCTGGGGAGAGGTTCACCCCTCCACTTT.

The rearrangement links TRBV11-2 to TRBJ2-1; no clear D gene. The CDR3 runs to 14 residues. V gave up 1 base and J gave up 7 bases, with 11 bases separating them. Per the germline V gene, CDR1 is SGHAT and CDR2 is FQNNGV. The CDR3 is CASSLADLRNEQFF. The CDR3 region has the DNA TGTGCCAGCAGCTTAGCTGACTTACGAAATGAGCAGTTCTTC.

The J gene is TRBJ2-1, the V gene TRBV6-5; 12 bases are shared with TRBD2. Germline assignment: CDR1 MNHEY and CDR2 SVGAGI. V gave up 5 bases and J gave up 7 bases; unmatched junction bases: 6. CDR3 length: 15 amino acids. CDR3 protein: CASSLRLAGVNEQFF. CDR3 DNA sequence: TGTGCCAGCAGTCTGAGACTAGCGGGAGTTAATGAGCAGTTCTTC.

This rearrangement joins TRBV7-9 to TRBJ1-1, with TRBD1 matching 9 bases. CDR1 is SEHNR and CDR2 is FQNEAQ in the germline V gene (reference sequence). V lost 7 bases, J lost 6 bases, and 6 bases stayed unmatched. This CDR3 contains 13 residues. The CDR3: CASTLTGGSEAFF. CDR3 DNA sequence: TGTGCCAGCACCCTGACAGGGGGATCTGAAGCTTTCTTT.

The table lists this clone with a few counts. V usage is TRBV4-3 and J usage is TRBJ2-3; either TRBD1 or TRBD2 may supply D (6 bases each). Per the germline V gene, CDR1 is LGHNA and CDR2 is YSLEER. V was pared by 5 bases and J by 1 base, with 13 bases between. The CDR3 has 15 residues. This CDR3 is CASSSGAAGTDTQYF. CDR3 in DNA: TGCGCCAGCAGCTCGGGGGCGGCAGGCACAGATACGCAGTATTTT.

Here the CDR3 reads CATTSTSLNEKLFF. The CDR3 DNA sequence: TGTGCCACCACCTCGACGAGCCTTAATGAAAAACTGTTTTTT. The chain joins TRBV6-5 to TRBJ1-4; D is uncertain. Germline V gene data show CDR1 as MNHEY and CDR2 as SVGAGI. The CDR3 runs to 14 residues. Trimming pared 10 bases from V and 4 bases from J, leaving 16 bases between.

This rearrangement joins TRBV5-4 to TRBJ2-4, with TRBD2 as a possible D gene (6 bases). The CDR3 length is 13 residues. Trimming removed 0 bases from V and 9 bases from J, with 10 bases in between. Germline V gene data show CDR1 as SGHNT and CDR2 as YYREEE (reference sequence). The CDR3, as DNA: TGTGCCAGCAGCTTGGACGGGGGATCCATTCAGTACTTC. Its protein is CASSLDGGSIQYF.

The chain links TRBV9 to TRBJ1-4, with D perhaps matching TRBD1 (6 bases). CDR1 and CDR2 from the germline V gene are SGDLS and YYNGEE. Trimming cost V 0 bases and J 4 bases, with 13 bases left between them. This CDR3 is built from 16 residues. CDR3 DNA: TGTGCCAGCAGCGTAGAGGCGACAGGCTTTAATGAAAAACTGTTTTTT. It is translated as CASSVEATGFNEKLFF.

This chain links TRBV6-5 with TRBJ2-2; D is undetermined. V was shortened by 2 bases and J by 2 bases, with 9 bases between the two germline ends. Germline CDR1 and CDR2: MNHEY and SVGAGI. This CDR3 is built from 15 residues. CDR3 in amino acids: CASSYPGLNTGELFF. CDR3 sequence (DNA): TGTGCCAGCAGTTACCCCGGGCTAAACACCGGGGAGCTGTTTTTT.

The chain joins TRBV7-2 to TRBJ1-5, with a tentative D call TRBD1 (6 bases). V shed 6 bases and J shed 3 bases, with 15 bases lying between them. Germline loops: CDR1 SGHTA, CDR2 FQGNSA. This CDR3 is built from 15 residues. Here the CDR3 DNA reads TGTGCCAGCAGTTCCCAGACAGGACCCAATCAGCCCCAGCATTTT. Its protein product is CASSSQTGPNQPQHF.

The rearrangement joins TRBV2 to TRBJ2-1; D tentatively reads TRBD1 or TRBD2 (5 bases each). Germline loops: CDR1 SNHLY, CDR2 FYNNEI. CDR3 size: 15 residues. V was trimmed by 2 bases and J by 7 bases, leaving 15 bases between them. In DNA, the CDR3 is TGTGCCAGCAGTGAATCGGGGCGGACCGAAAATGAGCAGTTCTTC. This encodes CASSESGRTENEQFF.

V gene TRBV5-1 combines with J gene TRBJ2-5, with TRBD1 as a possible D gene (5 bases). Germline CDR1 is SGHRS and CDR2 is YFSETQ. V was cut by 3 bases and J by 1 base, with 7 bases left in between. The CDR3 is 13 amino acids. CDR3 loop: CASSWTSQETQYF. The DNA of the CDR3 is TGCGCCAGCAGCTGGACAAGCCAAGAGACCCAGTACTTC.

This clone occurred once. This chain uses TRBV7-9 with TRBJ1-4; no clear D. Per the germline V gene, CDR1 is SEHNR and CDR2 is FQNEAQ (reference sequence). The CDR3 totals 14 residues. V lost 1 base and J lost 7, with 10 bases in between. The DNA of the CDR3 is TGTGCCAGCAGCTTAGGCAGCATAGGTGAAAAACTGTTTTTT. Its protein is CASSLGSIGEKLFF. Full variable domain (rest looked up from reference TRBV7-9 and TRBJ1-4): DTGVSQNPRHKITKRGQNVTFRCDPISEHNRLYWYRQTLGQGPEFLTYFQNEAQLEKSRLLSDRFSAERPKGSFSTLEIQRTEQGDSAMYLCASSLGSIGEKLFFGSGTQLSVL.

V usage is TRBV18 and J usage is TRBJ1-1, with TRBD1 identical over 7 bases. CDR1 and CDR2 from the germline V gene are KGHSH and LQKENI. V lost 3 bases and J lost 8; bases outside the gene matches: 9. The CDR3 sequence is 14 residues long. CDR3 bases: TGTGCCAGCTCACCCGAGTCATGGGACAGAGAAGCTTTCTTT. This codes for CASSPESWDREAFF.

Only a few counts were recorded for this clone. The chain employs TRBV9 and TRBJ1-1, with D perhaps TRBD1 (6 bases). Germline V gives CDR1 SGDLS, CDR2 YYNGEE. V lost 0 bases and J 6 bases, leaving 12 bases between the germline ends. The CDR3 has 14 amino acids. This chain's CDR3 is CASSVDGRGPEAFF. CDR3 in DNA: TGTGCCAGCAGCGTAGATGGCAGGGGACCTGAAGCTTTCTTT.

The table lists this clone with a few counts. This sequence joins TRBV9 and TRBJ1-5; the D is unclear. CDR1 SGDLS and CDR2 YYNGEE come from the germline V gene. V lost 4 bases and J lost 1, with 9 bases in between. The CDR3 sequence is 14 residues long. CDR3 coding DNA: TGTGCCAGCAGCCCTGAAGGAAGCAATCAGCCCCAGCATTTT. Translating gives CASSPEGSNQPQHF. Full variable domain (rest looked up from reference TRBV9 and TRBJ1-5): DSGVTQTPKHLITATGQRVTLRCSPRSGDLSVYWYQQSLDQGLQFLIQYYNGEERAKGNILERFSAQQFPDLHSELNLSSLELGDSALYFCASSPEGSNQPQHFGDGTRLSIL.

The gene calls are TRBV5-1 and TRBJ1-1; possibly TRBD1 for D (6 bases). Germline V gene sequence: CDR1 SGHRS, CDR2 YFSETQ. CDR3 size: 15 residues. With 5 bases removed from V and 1 base from J, the gap between germline ends came to 15 bases. For the CDR3, the DNA is TGCGCCAGCAGAGTCACTGGGGACAAGAACACTGAAGCTTTCTTT. Its protein is CASRVTGDKNTEAFF.